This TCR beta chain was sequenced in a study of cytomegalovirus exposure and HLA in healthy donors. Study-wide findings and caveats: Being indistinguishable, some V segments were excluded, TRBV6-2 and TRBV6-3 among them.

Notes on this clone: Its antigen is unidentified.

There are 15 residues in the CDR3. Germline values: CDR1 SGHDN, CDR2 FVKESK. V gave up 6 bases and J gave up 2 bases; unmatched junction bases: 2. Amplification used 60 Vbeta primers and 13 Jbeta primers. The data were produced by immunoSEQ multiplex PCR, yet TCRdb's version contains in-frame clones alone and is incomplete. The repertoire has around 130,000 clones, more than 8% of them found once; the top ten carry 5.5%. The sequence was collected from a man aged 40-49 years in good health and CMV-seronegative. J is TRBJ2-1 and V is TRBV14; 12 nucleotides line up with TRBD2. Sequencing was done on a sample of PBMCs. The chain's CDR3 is CASRLAGGPYNEQFF. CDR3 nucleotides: TGTGCCAGCAGACTAGCGGGGGGCCCCTACAATGAGCAGTTCTTC.